This entry is about one T cell receptor beta chain. One end of the junction is discordant with germline, which a read error may explain. The CDR3 sequence is 14 residues long. The germline CDR1 and CDR2 sequences are SGHVS and FQNEAQ. Only in-frame clones appear in the TCRdb table, and some are missing; sequencing was by immunoSEQ multiplex PCR. The sample consists of some 150,000 clones, almost 80% of them appearing once. The sample originates from a study of blood T cell repertoires in COVID-19. Study in general: Whether acute or convalescent, the COVID-19 samples came from the United States, Italy and Spain. Sample material is recorded as cDNA or gDNA derived from T cells, B-cell-depleted T cells, or PBMCs.

In terms of age and location, participants ranged from roughly 18 to 90 years and lived in fewer than 30 US areas. V is TRBV7-8 and J is TRBJ2-7, with TRBD2 identical over 7 bases. Material for sequencing was PBMCs or T cells enriched from blood (not recorded which). The clonotype was recovered from a woman between 50 and 59 years old who had recovered from COVID-19. The CDR3 loop is CASSPGLAAYGQYF. CDR3 coding DNA: TGTGCCAGCAGCCCCGGGCTAGCGGCCTACGGGCAGTACTTC.